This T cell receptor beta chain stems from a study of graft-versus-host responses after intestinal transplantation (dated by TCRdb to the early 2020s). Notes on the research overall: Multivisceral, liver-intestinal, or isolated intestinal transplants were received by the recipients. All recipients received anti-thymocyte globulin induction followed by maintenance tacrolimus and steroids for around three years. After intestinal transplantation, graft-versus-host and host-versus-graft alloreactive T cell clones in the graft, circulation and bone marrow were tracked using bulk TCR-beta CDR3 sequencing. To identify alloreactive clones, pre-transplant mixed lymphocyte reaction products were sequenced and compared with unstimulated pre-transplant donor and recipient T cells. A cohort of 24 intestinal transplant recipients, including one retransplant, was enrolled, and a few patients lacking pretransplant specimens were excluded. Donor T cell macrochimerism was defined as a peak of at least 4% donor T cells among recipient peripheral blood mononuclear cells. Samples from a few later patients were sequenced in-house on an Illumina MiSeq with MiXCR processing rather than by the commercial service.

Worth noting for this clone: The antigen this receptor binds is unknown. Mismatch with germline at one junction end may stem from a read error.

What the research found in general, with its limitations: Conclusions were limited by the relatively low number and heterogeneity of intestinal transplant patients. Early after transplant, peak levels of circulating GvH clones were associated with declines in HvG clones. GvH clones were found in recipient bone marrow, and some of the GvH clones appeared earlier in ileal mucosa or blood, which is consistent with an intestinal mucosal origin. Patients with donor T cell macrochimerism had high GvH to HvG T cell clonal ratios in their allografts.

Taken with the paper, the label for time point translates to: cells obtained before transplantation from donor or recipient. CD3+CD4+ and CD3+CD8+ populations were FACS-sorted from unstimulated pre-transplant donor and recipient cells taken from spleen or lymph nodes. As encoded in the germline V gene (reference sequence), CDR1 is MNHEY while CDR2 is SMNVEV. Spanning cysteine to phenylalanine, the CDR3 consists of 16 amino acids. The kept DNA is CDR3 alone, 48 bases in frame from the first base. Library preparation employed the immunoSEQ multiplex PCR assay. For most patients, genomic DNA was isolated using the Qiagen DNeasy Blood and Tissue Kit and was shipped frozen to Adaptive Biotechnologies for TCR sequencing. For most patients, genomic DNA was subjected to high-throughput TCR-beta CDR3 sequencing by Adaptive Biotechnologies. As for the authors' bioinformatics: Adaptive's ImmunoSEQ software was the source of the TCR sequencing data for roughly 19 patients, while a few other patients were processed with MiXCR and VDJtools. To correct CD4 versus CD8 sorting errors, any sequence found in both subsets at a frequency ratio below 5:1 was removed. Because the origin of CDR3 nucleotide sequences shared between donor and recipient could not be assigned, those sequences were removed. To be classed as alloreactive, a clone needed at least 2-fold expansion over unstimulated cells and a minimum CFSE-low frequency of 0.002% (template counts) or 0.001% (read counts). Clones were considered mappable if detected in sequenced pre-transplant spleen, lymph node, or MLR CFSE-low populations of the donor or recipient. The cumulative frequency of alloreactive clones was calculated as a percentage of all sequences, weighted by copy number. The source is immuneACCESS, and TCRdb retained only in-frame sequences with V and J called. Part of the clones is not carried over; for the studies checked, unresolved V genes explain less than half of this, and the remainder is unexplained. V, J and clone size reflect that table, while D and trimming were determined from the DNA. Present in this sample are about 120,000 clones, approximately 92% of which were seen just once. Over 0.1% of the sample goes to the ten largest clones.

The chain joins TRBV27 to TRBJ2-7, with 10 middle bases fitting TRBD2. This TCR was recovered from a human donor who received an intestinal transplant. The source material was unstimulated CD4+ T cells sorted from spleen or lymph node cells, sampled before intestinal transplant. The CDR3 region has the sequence CASSLLSLGVPSGGVF. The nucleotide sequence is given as TGTGCCAGCAGTTTATTATCGCTTGGGGTGCCTAGCGGGGGCGTCTTC.